The entry that follows covers one TCR beta chain sequence. The sample comes from a study of cytomegalovirus exposure and HLA in healthy donors. The PCR used 60 Vbeta and 13 Jbeta primers. Assay used: immunoSEQ multiplex PCR; TCRdb lists only in-frame clones, some missing. The sample lists 55,000 to 85,000 clones, roughly 66% occurring once. This CDR3 has 15 amino acids. The germline CDR1 and CDR2 sequences are MNHEY and SVGAGI. V lost 5 bases to trimming and J lost 3 bases; unmatched junction nucleotides: 8. The specimen was PBMCs. The rearrangement joins TRBV6-5 to TRBJ2-7; 9 nucleotides align to TRBD1. This TCR was sampled from a woman in her 50s in good health and CMV-seronegative. Here the CDR3 DNA reads TGTGCCAGCAGTCTCGGACAGGGGAGGGGCTACGAGCAGTACTTC. Residues: CASSLGQGRGYEQYF.